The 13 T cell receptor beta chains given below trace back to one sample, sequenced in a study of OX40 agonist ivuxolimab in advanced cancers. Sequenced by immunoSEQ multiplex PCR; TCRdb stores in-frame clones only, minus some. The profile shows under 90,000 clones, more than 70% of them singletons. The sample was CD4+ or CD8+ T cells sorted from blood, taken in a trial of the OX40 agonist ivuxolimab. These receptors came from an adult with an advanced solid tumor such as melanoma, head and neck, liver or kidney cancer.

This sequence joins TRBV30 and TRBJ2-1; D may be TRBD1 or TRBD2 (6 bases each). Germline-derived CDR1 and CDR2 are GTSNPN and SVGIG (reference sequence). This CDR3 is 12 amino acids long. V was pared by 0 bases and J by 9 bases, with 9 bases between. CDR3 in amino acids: CAWSVWGAEQFF. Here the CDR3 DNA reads TGTGCCTGGAGTGTTTGGGGGGCTGAGCAGTTCTTC. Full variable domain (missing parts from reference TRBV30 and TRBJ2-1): SQTIHQWPATLVQPVGSPLSLECTVEGTSNPNLYWYRQAAGRGLQLLFYSVGIGQISSEVPQNLSASRPQDRQFILSSKKLLLSDSGFYLCAWSVWGAEQFFGPGTRLTVL.

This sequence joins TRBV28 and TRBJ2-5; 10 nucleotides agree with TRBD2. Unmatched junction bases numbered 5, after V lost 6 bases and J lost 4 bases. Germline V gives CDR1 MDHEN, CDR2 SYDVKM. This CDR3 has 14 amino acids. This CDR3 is CASRASGRGETQYF. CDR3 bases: TGTGCCAGCAGAGCTAGCGGGAGAGGAGAGACCCAGTACTTC. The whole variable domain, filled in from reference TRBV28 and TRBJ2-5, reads DVKVTQSSRYLVKRTGEKVFLECVQDMDHENMFWYRQDPGLGLRLIYFSYDVKMKEKGDIPEGYSVSREKKERFSLILESASTNQTSMYLCASRASGRGETQYFGPGTRLLVL.

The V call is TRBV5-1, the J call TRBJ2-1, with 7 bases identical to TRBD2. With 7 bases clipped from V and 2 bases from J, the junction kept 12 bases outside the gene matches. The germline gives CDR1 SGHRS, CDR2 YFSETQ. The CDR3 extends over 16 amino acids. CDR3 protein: CASGVSGGQTYNEQFF. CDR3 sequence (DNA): TGCGCCAGCGGGGTTTCGGGAGGTCAGACCTACAATGAGCAGTTCTTC. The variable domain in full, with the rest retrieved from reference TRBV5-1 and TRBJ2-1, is KAGVTQTPRYLIKTRGQQVTLSCSPISGHRSVSWYQQTPGQGLQFLFEYFSETQRNKGNFPGRFSGRQFSNSRSEMNVSTLELGDSALYLCASGVSGGQTYNEQFFGPGTRLTVL.

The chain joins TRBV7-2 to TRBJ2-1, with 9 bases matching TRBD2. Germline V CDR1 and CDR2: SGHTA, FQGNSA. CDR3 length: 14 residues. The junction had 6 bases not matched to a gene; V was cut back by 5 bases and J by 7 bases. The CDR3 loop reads CASSAGGPKNEQFF. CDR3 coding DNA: TGTGCCAGCAGCGCGGGAGGGCCGAAGAATGAGCAGTTCTTC.

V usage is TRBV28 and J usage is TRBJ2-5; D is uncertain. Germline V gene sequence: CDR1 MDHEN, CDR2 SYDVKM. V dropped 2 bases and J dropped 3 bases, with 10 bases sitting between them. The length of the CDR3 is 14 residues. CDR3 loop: CASSLGSPKETQYF. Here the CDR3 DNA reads TGTGCCAGCAGTTTAGGTAGCCCTAAAGAGACCCAGTACTTC.

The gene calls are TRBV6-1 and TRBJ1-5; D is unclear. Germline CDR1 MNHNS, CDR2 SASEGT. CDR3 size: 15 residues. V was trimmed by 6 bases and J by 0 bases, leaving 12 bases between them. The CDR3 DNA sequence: TGTGCCAGCAGGACCCCGGAGTATAGCAATCAGCCCCAGCATTTT. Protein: CASRTPEYSNQPQHF.

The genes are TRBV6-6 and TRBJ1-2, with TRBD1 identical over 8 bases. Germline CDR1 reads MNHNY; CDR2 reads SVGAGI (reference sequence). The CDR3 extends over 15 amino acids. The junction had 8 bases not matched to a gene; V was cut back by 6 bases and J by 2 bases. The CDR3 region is CASSPDRVGNYGYTF. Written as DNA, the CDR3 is TGTGCCAGCAGCCCGGACAGGGTGGGGAACTATGGCTACACCTTC.

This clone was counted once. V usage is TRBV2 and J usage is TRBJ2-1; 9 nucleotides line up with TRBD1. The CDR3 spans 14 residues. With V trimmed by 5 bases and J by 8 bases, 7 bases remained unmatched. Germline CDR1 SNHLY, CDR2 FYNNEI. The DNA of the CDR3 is TGTGCCAGCAGTTCCCGGACAGGGGCCCATGAGCAGTTCTTC. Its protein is CASSSRTGAHEQFF.

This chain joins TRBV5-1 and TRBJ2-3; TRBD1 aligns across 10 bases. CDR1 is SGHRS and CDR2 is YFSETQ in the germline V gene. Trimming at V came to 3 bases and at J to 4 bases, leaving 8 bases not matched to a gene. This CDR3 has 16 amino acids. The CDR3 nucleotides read TGCGCCAGCAGCTCGGGGGACAGGGGAGGGCCAGATACGCAGTATTTT. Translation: CASSSGDRGGPDTQYF.

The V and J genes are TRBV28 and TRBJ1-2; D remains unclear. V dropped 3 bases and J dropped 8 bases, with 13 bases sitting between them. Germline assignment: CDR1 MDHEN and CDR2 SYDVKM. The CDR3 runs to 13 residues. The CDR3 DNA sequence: TGTGCCAGCAGTTTCGGTCCGAAAGAAGGCTACACCTTC. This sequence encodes CASSFGPKEGYTF.

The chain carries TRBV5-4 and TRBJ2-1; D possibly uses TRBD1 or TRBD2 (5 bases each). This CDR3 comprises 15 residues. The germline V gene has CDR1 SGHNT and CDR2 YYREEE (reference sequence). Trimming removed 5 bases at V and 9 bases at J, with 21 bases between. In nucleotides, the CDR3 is TGTGCCAGCAGTATAGCCGGGACCCCAGTGAGTGAGCAGTTCTTC. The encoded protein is CASSIAGTPVSEQFF.

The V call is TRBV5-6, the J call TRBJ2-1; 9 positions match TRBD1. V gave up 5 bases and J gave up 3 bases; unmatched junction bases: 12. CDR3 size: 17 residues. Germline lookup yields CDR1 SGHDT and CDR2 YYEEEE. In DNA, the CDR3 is TGTGCCAGCAGTTTCCTAGCCGGGACAGGGATCTACAATGAGCAGTTCTTC. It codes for CASSFLAGTGIYNEQFF. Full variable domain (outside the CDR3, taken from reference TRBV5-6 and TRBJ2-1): DAGVTQSPTHLIKTRGQQVTLRCSPKSGHDTVSWYQQALGQGPQFIFQYYEEEERQRGNFPDRFSGHQFPNYSSELNVNALLLGDSALYLCASSFLAGTGIYNEQFFGPGTRLTVL.

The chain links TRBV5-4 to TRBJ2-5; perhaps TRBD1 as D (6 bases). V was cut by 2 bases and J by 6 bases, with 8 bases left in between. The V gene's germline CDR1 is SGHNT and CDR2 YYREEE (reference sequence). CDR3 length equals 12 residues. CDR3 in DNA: TGTGCCAGCAGCTTTGGGGACAAGACCCAGTACTTC. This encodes CASSFGDKTQYF.